This TCR beta chain was sequenced for a study of graft-versus-host responses after intestinal transplantation. Stimulators, about 200,000 irradiated and violet-dye-labeled cells, were plated with about 200,000 CFSE-labeled responder cells. The CDR3 contains 14 residues. CDR1 and CDR2 from the germline V gene are SGHVS and FNYEAQ. The J segment lost 4 bases and the V segment lost 4 bases, leaving 0 bases of the junction unmatched. Data came from immunoSEQ multiplex PCR; TCRdb stores just in-frame clones and leaves some out. The data hold about 21,000 clones, with 30% to 40% observed a single time. The receptor was derived from a human patient who received an intestinal transplant. The starting material was alloreactive CD8+ T cells from a mixed lymphocyte reaction culture, obtained before intestinal transplant. Subset indicated: CFSE-low proliferating T cells sorted from approximately 6-day pre-transplant mixed lymphocyte reaction (GvH or HvG direction). V and J are TRBV7-6 and TRBJ2-3, with 12 bases lining up with TRBD2. The CDR3, as DNA: TGTGCCAGCAGCTCTAGCGGGGGGGCAGATACGCAGTATTTT. Its protein product is CASSSSGGADTQYF.